Listed below are T cell receptor beta chains from one sample, sequenced in a study of T cell repertoires in cytomegalovirus infection. TCRdb reanalysed the reads using MiXCR and keeps one entry per CDR3 protein. The sample has under 850,000 distinct CDR3 sequences, 35% to 45% seen once. The sample was PBMCs. The receptors were sampled from a human donor in good health (CMV status not recorded). Some clones in this sample may be carry-over from other donors' samples. The CDR3 runs from the conserved cysteine through the conserved F or W. Each record gives: V gene, J gene, CDR3 length, D gene, clone size, CDR3 DNA, CDR3 protein. The D gene is left open where the match is weak. The size field is filled for only some rows; it gives once, few, many or a size class.

V: TRBV7-2; J: TRBJ1-1; length: 11; D: -; size: many; DNA: TGTGCCAGCGGGCAGTTCACTGAAGCTTTCTTT; CDR3: CASGQFTEAFF
V: TRBV6-5; J: TRBJ2-1; length: 15; D: -; size: -; DNA: TGTGCCAGCAGTTACGGGGGCCCCTCTTTCAATGAGCAGTTCTTC; CDR3: CASSYGGPSFNEQFF
V: TRBV20-1; J: TRBJ2-7; length: 13; D: -; size: -; DNA: TGCAGTGCTAGGGGGGGGACAAAACCCGAGCAGTACTTC; CDR3: CSARGGTKPEQYF
V: TRBV3-1; J: TRBJ2-5; length: 16; D: TRBD2; size: few; DNA: TGTGCCAGCAGCTTCCAGCGGGGGAGTAGAAGAGAGACCCAGTACTTC; CDR3: CASSFQRGSRRETQYF
V: TRBV7-8; J: TRBJ2-5; length: 15; D: TRBD2; size: many; DNA: TGTGCCAGCAGCCTTAGCGGGAGCTCTCAAGAGACCCAGTACTTC; CDR3: CASSLSGSSQETQYF
V: TRBV25-1; J: TRBJ2-7; length: 13; D: -; size: few; DNA: TGTGCCAGCAGTAGGAGCGCTTTCAACGAGCAGTACTTC; CDR3: CASSRSAFNEQYF
V: TRBV7-8; J: TRBJ2-7; length: 17; D: -; size: few; DNA: TGTGCCAGCAGCTTAGAGGTAGCGGTTACTAGCCCCTACGAGCAGTACTTC; CDR3: CASSLEVAVTSPYEQYF
V: TRBV5-1; J: TRBJ2-2; length: 16; D: -; size: -; DNA: TGCGCCAGCAGCCCTACCAGGGTACGGGACACCGGGGAGCTGTTTTTT; CDR3: CASSPTRVRDTGELFF
V: TRBV7-8; J: TRBJ1-3; length: 13; D: -; size: few; DNA: TGTGCCAGCAGCGTCCCGGGGGAGTACACCATATATTTT; CDR3: CASSVPGEYTIYF
V: TRBV24-1; J: TRBJ2-2; length: 14; D: -; size: -; DNA: TGTGCCACCAGTGACCAGGGGGACTCCGGGGAGCTGTTTTTT; CDR3: CATSDQGDSGELFF
V: TRBV13; J: TRBJ2-1; length: 15; D: -; size: -; DNA: TGTGCCAGCAGCTTACGGGGGGCCCCCTACAATGAGCAGTTCTTC; CDR3: CASSLRGAPYNEQFF
V: TRBV6-1; J: TRBJ2-7; length: 14; D: TRBD2; size: -; DNA: TGTGCCAGCAGGGTGACTAGCGGCGGCCACGAGCAGTACTTC; CDR3: CASRVTSGGHEQYF
V: TRBV15; J: TRBJ1-5; length: 13; D: -; size: few; DNA: TGTGCCACCAGCAGAGTTATTAATCAGCCCCAGCATTTT; CDR3: CATSRVINQPQHF
V: TRBV7-3; J: TRBJ1-3; length: 16; D: -; size: -; DNA: TGTGCCAGCAGTCGGGGGGGGGGCCTGGCTGGAAACACCATATATTTT; CDR3: CASSRGGGLAGNTIYF
V: TRBV19; J: TRBJ1-1; length: 13; D: TRBD1; size: few; DNA: TGTGCCAGTAGTATGGGACAGCGATTCAAAGCTTTCTTT; CDR3: CASSMGQRFKAFF
V: TRBV7-2; J: TRBJ1-4; length: 13; D: -; size: -; DNA: TGTGCCAGCAGCTCTCTTCTACAGGGTGATCTCATTTTT; CDR3: CASSSLLQGDLIF
V: TRBV27; J: TRBJ1-1; length: 14; D: -; size: -; DNA: TGTGCCAGCAGTTTTGGAGGGAGGAGTACTGAAGCTTTCTTT; CDR3: CASSFGGRSTEAFF
V: TRBV12-3/TRBV12-4; J: TRBJ2-2; length: 15; D: -; size: -; DNA: TGTGCCAGCAGTCAACAGGGTGTGCGGGCCGGGGAGCTGTTTTTT; CDR3: CASSQQGVRAGELFF
V: TRBV7-2; J: TRBJ2-7; length: 13; D: TRBD1; size: many; DNA: TGTGCCAGCAGCGCCCGGACAGGGGTCGAGCAGTACTTC; CDR3: CASSARTGVEQYF
V: TRBV28; J: TRBJ1-1; length: 14; D: -; size: -; DNA: TGTGCCAGCAGTTTTTCAGGTATTGAGACTGAAGCTTTCTTT; CDR3: CASSFSGIETEAFF
V: TRBV25-1; J: TRBJ2-5; length: 18; D: TRBD2; size: -; DNA: TGTGCCAGCACCCCCTCAGCGGGGAGGACCCGGTTCCAAGAGACCCAGTACTTC; CDR3: CASTPSAGRTRFQETQYF
V: TRBV10-3; J: TRBJ2-7; length: 19; D: -; size: few; DNA: TGTGCCATCAGTGAGTCAGACTTTTTAGGAAACAAACAGACATACGAGCAGTACTTC; CDR3: CAISESDFLGNKQTYEQYF
V: TRBV3-1; J: TRBJ1-4; length: 14; D: -; size: few; DNA: TGTGCCAGCAGCCGACGGGCAGGGACTGAAAAACTGTTTTTT; CDR3: CASSRRAGTEKLFF
V: TRBV24-1; J: TRBJ2-6; length: 16; D: -; size: -; DNA: TGTGCCACCAGCTTATCTGGGGGGCGTGGGGCCAACGTCCTGACTTTC; CDR3: CATSLSGGRGANVLTF
V: TRBV6-2/TRBV6-3; J: TRBJ1-2; length: 13; D: -; size: -; DNA: TGTGCCAGCAGTTTCAGCGGCAACTATGGCTACACCTTC; CDR3: CASSFSGNYGYTF
V: TRBV3-1; J: TRBJ2-3; length: 17; D: TRBD1; size: -; DNA: TGTGCCAGCAGCCAAGAGTACAGGGGCCGCATCGCGGATACGCAGTATTTT; CDR3: CASSQEYRGRIADTQYF
V: TRBV24-1; J: TRBJ2-1; length: 13; D: TRBD1; size: -; DNA: TGTGCCACAAAGGGGGCCGGAAGCAATGAGAAGTTCTTC; CDR3: CATKGAGSNEKFF
V: TRBV5-5; J: TRBJ2-5; length: 16; D: TRBD1; size: -; DNA: TGTGCCAGCAGCTCCCGACAGGGGGCCGCTCAAGAGACCCAGTACTTC; CDR3: CASSSRQGAAQETQYF
V: TRBV4-1; J: TRBJ2-7; length: 16; D: TRBD2; size: many; DNA: TGCGCCAGCAGCCAAGATCCCACAGCGGGGGTCTACGAGCAGTACTTC; CDR3: CASSQDPTAGVYEQYF
V: TRBV27; J: TRBJ2-7; length: 15; D: -; size: few; DNA: TGTGCCAGCAGGCTCGACGGTACTAGGTCCTACGAGCAGTACTTC; CDR3: CASRLDGTRSYEQYF
V: TRBV27; J: TRBJ2-5; length: 16; D: TRBD2; size: -; DNA: TGTGCCAGCAGTCCCCTACTAGCGGGAGTGGGAGAGACCCAGTACTTC; CDR3: CASSPLLAGVGETQYF
V: TRBV6-2/TRBV6-3; J: TRBJ2-1; length: 13; D: TRBD2; size: -; DNA: TGTGCCAGCAGTTCCCGACTAGCCGGCGAGCAGTTCTTC; CDR3: CASSSRLAGEQFF
V: TRBV6-1; J: TRBJ1-6; length: 19; D: TRBD1; size: few; DNA: TGTGCCAGCAGTGAAGAGGGACAGGGTAACCCCTCCTATAATTCACCCCTCCACTTT; CDR3: CASSEEGQGNPSYNSPLHF
V: TRBV29-1; J: TRBJ1-1; length: 13; D: -; size: -; DNA: TGCAGCTCCGGATTTGGGGGCCGGACTGAAGCTTTCTTT; CDR3: CSSGFGGRTEAFF
V: TRBV7-2; J: TRBJ2-4; length: 16; D: TRBD2; size: -; DNA: TGTGCCAGCAGCTTAATAGCGGGAGCTTTCGGAAACATTCCGTCCTTC; CDR3: CASSLIAGAFGNIPSF
V: TRBV12-3/TRBV12-4; J: TRBJ2-7; length: 12; D: -; size: -; DNA: TGTGCCAGCGCCAAGGGGGGCAACGAGCAGTACTTC; CDR3: CASAKGGNEQYF
V: TRBV7-2; J: TRBJ2-7; length: 15; D: TRBD2; size: -; DNA: TGTTCCAGCAGCCCCCAGCCGGGAGGAACCTACGAGCAGTACTTC; CDR3: CSSSPQPGGTYEQYF
V: TRBV7-2; J: TRBJ2-5; length: 17; D: TRBD2; size: -; DNA: TGTGCCAGCAGCTTAATTGAGCGGGGGGGCACGGGAGAGACCCAGTACTTC; CDR3: CASSLIERGGTGETQYF
V: TRBV6-2/TRBV6-3; J: TRBJ2-2; length: 12; D: -; size: few; DNA: TGTGCCAGCAGACGCGCCGCCGGGGAGCTGTTTTTT; CDR3: CASRRAAGELFF
V: TRBV6-6; J: TRBJ1-5; length: 11; D: -; size: -; DNA: TGTGCCAGCAGCCCTGCGGATGTCCGGCATTTT; CDR3: CASSPADVRHF
V: TRBV12-3/TRBV12-4; J: TRBJ2-5; length: 14; D: -; size: few; DNA: TGTGCCAGCAGACAATCTAGCGATTGGGAGACCCAGTACTTC; CDR3: CASRQSSDWETQYF
V: TRBV28; J: TRBJ2-3; length: 13; D: -; size: few; DNA: TGTGCCAGCGTCCGCCCTGGCACAGATACGCAGTATTTT; CDR3: CASVRPGTDTQYF
V: TRBV7-9; J: TRBJ1-1; length: 14; D: -; size: few; DNA: TGTGCCAGCAGCCCAAATCCGACAGCCAAGGAAGCTTTCTTT; CDR3: CASSPNPTAKEAFF